What follows describes a single T cell receptor (beta chain). This clonotype was seen a few times. This clone's antigen is unknown. Base-call qualities are not available, and no considerably larger clone is one nucleotide away. The data stem from a study of identical twins (dated by TCRdb to the mid-2010s). Notes on the research overall: The study deep-sequenced TCR alpha and beta repertoires from monozygotic twins, unrelated adults of various ages and cord blood to test whether fetal clonotypes persist. To rule out contamination, the twin experiments were replicated at different times with different library preparation protocols.

Library preparation was by 5' RACE. TCRdb names Illumina HiSeq 2000 as the instrument used. A universal primer binding site was introduced by template switching, and a unique molecular identifier was present in the final cDNA, enabling accurate counting of TCR cDNA molecules. Specific primers in the conserved constant-segment region were used to synthesize first-strand cDNA for TCR alpha and beta chains. To control for contamination, each cDNA library was double barcoded with a SMART-Mk sample barcode plus Illumina barcodes. TruSeq adapter sequences along with Illumina sample barcodes were introduced in two successive PCR steps. The TCR alpha and beta cDNA libraries were sequenced on the Illumina HiSeq platform using custom primers. The original pipeline was this. Unique molecular identifiers were extracted from raw reads with MiGEC, and CDR3 positions were determined with MiXCR. Recombination models were inferred per individual with the repgenHMM and IGoR tools using an EM algorithm. Shared clonotypes were analyzed with the tcR package in R, and sharing was normalized by the product of cloneset sizes. To study raw recombination free of thymic and clonal selection effects, out-of-frame nonproductive sequences were analyzed. The public reads were reprocessed in TCRdb via fastp at Q25 and MiXCR, keeping in-frame beta chains. Each CDR3 protein gets just one entry, which takes the most common genes and DNA from the rows behind it. The V and J calls here are based on TCRdb, not the publication. Within this sample are approximately 530,000 distinct CDR3 sequences, with approximately 20% of them counted one time only. The ten largest clones add up to approximately 0.49% of the sample.

Via the germline V gene, CDR1 is MDHEN and CDR2 SYDVKM. At the junction V is shortened by 7 bases and J by 7 bases, with 25 bases in between. Inclusive of the bounding cysteine and phenylalanine, the CDR3 is 16 residues long. Only the CDR3 DNA is retained, 48 bases long and in frame from the first base. Paper-wide results and their limitations: Because the same donors could not be followed over many years, conclusions were based on cross-sectional statistical analysis. The excess sharing between twins in beta out-of-frame sequences was weaker because fewer shared sequences reduced the signal-to-noise ratio. Out-of-frame TCR alpha sequences shared between twins showed an excess of low generation-probability sequences compared with coincidental sharing between unrelated individuals. Out-of-frame TCR alpha sharing in monozygotic twins was systematically underestimated by recombination models, whereas sharing between unrelated individuals was in agreement with the recombination models. Fewer insertions were carried by abundant cord blood beta clonotypes, a similar but weaker trend appeared in young adult naive repertoires, and no such trend appeared in memory repertoires. Zero-insertion analyses could be partly confounded by invariant T cells such as MAIT and iNKT, though diverse VJ usage argued against such confounding for most clonotypes.

All donors were healthy Caucasians. Three pairs of female monozygotic twins, all aged about 18 to 30 years, were included in the twin cohort. CD4+ and CD8+ T cell populations were isolated with positive isolation kits from Invitrogen. The data were also submitted as part of a second study, on yellow fever vaccine responses in identical twins. The second study reports: The authors reported that the T cell response to vaccination in identical twins appeared partly convergent and partly personalized. Focusing on identical twins, the study followed the T cell clones that responded to the vaccine, and did so with precision.

The source of this sequence is a woman aged 18-29 years in good health. The rearrangement joined TRBV28 to TRBJ1-2; no D gene is confidently identified. The source material was CD4+ T cells sorted from blood. The nucleotides read TGTGCCAGCACCAGGCAAGGTGGATGGGCCGCGGGTGGCTACACCTTC. This encodes CASTRQGGWAAGGYTF.